The 4 T cell receptor beta chains below come from one sample, sequenced in a study of PD-L1 blockade in urothelial cancer. TCRdb's table, derived via immunoSEQ multiplex PCR, lists solely in-frame clones and lacks some. The table records 85,000 to 90,000 clones, approximately 81% of them present only once. Noted time point: pretreatment peripheral blood. This sample comprised PBMCs, obtained around atezolizumab (anti-PD-L1) treatment. The origin of the receptors is a man aged 60 to 69 with urothelial cancer.

The chain joins TRBV7-2 to TRBJ1-2; D ambiguous. The CDR3 spans 12 residues. CDR1 is SGHTA, CDR2 FQGNSA, per germline. V gave up 6 bases and J gave up 3 bases, with 8 bases separating them. The CDR3 here is CASRSGDYGYTF. The CDR3 DNA reads TGTGCCAGCAGGTCCGGGGACTATGGCTACACCTTC.

The chain has TRBV6-6 and TRBJ2-7, with a possible D match to TRBD2 (5 bases). The germline gives CDR1 MNHNY, CDR2 SVGAGI (reference sequence). The V end lost 2 bases, the J end lost 4 bases, and 18 bases lay between the germline ends. The CDR3 contains 16 residues. This chain's CDR3 is CASSYPPRGRGYEQYF. The CDR3 nucleotides read TGTGCCAGCAGTTACCCTCCGAGAGGGCGCGGGTACGAGCAGTACTTC.

The chain combines TRBV18 with TRBJ2-6; TRBD1 is a possible D gene (6 bases). The CDR3 runs to 19 residues. V shed 1 base and J shed 0 bases, with 16 bases lying between them. CDR1 and CDR2 (germline): KGHSH, LQKENI. Here the CDR3 DNA reads TGTGCCAGCTCACCACGAGGCAGGGGCGAAAGCTCTGGGGCCAACGTCCTGACTTTC. Encoded protein: CASSPRGRGESSGANVLTF.

The rearrangement uses TRBV7-2 and TRBJ2-1; 8 nucleotides line up with TRBD2. The CDR3 is 15 residues long. Looked up from germline, CDR1 is SGHTA and CDR2 is FQGNSA. Trimming took 2 bases from V and 2 from J; bases not matched to a gene: 2. The CDR3 nucleotides read TGTGCCAGCAGCTTACCGGGACTAGCCTACAATGAGCAGTTCTTC. Its protein product is CASSLPGLAYNEQFF.